The entry that follows covers one T cell receptor beta chain sequence. Its target is not known. Sample time point: persistent/refractory GD, antithyroid drugs over 5 years with positive TRAb. From RNA extracted from PBMCs, the TCR library was made. EDTA tubes received approximately 9 milliliters of collected peripheral blood. Trimming cost V 5 bases and J 9 bases; bases outside gene matches: 17. The CDR3 covers 18 residues. From germline, CDR1 is LNHDA and CDR2 SQIVND (reference sequence). This sample stems from a study of regulatory T cells in long-lasting Graves disease. Study-wide findings and caveats: New patients shared fewer public clonotypes (approximately 970) than persistent patients did (roughly 2,500). Newly diagnosed disease favored TRBV20-1 and TRBJ2-1 over persistent disease.

iRepertoire HTBI primers and Arm-PCR of CDR3 regions built TCR beta libraries. TCRdb passed the multiplex PCR reads through MiXCR, listing each CDR3 protein once. The sample has about 420,000 distinct CDR3 sequences, 20% to 25% seen once. The sequenced sample was peripheral blood mononuclear cells (PBMCs), obtained when the disease was refractory, from a patient treated with antithyroid drugs. This rearrangement joins TRBV19 to TRBJ1-6; the match to TRBD1 covers 9 bases. This clonotype was sampled from a female donor with Graves disease. The CDR3: CASSPHLDRGSLGSPLHF. CDR3 DNA: TGTGCCAGTAGTCCCCATTTGGACAGGGGTTCCCTGGGTTCACCCCTCCACTTT.